These T cell receptor beta chains were read from a single sample in a study of blood T cell repertoires in COVID-19. Repertoires were generated with immunoSEQ multiplex PCR, while TCRdb's copy carries only in-frame clones and drops some. This table has about 42,000 clones, around 86% appearing once. The sample comprised peripheral blood. All receptors come from a human donor in a cohort sampled during active COVID-19. The CDR3 runs from the conserved cysteine through the conserved F or W. The D gene is left open where the match is weak. The size entry is marked missing in some rows and otherwise reads once, few, many or a size class.

NA	NA	TRBV4-1	TRBJ2-7	TGCGCCAGCAGCCAAGGACGAGGCGGACAGCTAATAGGCGAGCAGTACTTC	CASSQGRGGQLIGEQYF
NA	NA	TRBV19	TRBJ1-5	TGTGCCAGTAGCTGGGACACCAATCAGCCCCAGCATTTT	CASSWDTNQPQHF
NA	NA	TRBV13	TRBJ1-1	TGTGCCAGCAGCGAGGGGACTTTGGGGACTGAAGCTTTCTTT	CASSEGTLGTEAFF
TRBD1	NA	TRBV6-5	TRBJ1-5	TGTGCCAGCAGGAGGCAGGGGGATCAGCCCCAGCATTTT	CASRRQGDQPQHF
NA	NA	TRBV4-1	TRBJ1-3	TGCGCCAGCAGCAAGGCCCCATTAGGGGCCTTCTCTGGAAACACCATATATTTT	CASSKAPLGAFSGNTIYF
TRBD1	NA	TRBV9	TRBJ1-1	TGTGCCAGCAGCGTAGCTCAGGACAGGGCAGAAGCTTTCTTT	CASSVAQDRAEAFF
NA	NA	TRBV6-5	TRBJ2-7	TGTGCCAGCTCGGCGAGCGGGTCATACGAGCAGTACTTC	CASSASGSYEQYF
NA	NA	TRBV7-2	TRBJ1-1	TGTGCCAGCAGCTTAGGGAACAGGAAGAACACTGAAGCTTTCTTT	CASSLGNRKNTEAFF
NA	NA	TRBV7-9	TRBJ1-1	TGTGCCAGCAGCCTTCAGGGATGGGGGGCTGAAGCTTTCTTT	CASSLQGWGAEAFF
TRBD1	NA	TRBV6-6	TRBJ2-7	TGTGCCAGCATCGCCGGGACAGGGGTCCACGAGCAGTACTTC	CASIAGTGVHEQYF
NA	NA	TRBV4-1	TRBJ1-2	TGCGCCAGCAGCCAAGACGGGTATGGCTACACCTTC	CASSQDGYGYTF
NA	NA	TRBV4-1	TRBJ1-1	TGCGCCAGCAGCCAAGGAGGTGGCGGGGAAGCTTTCTTT	CASSQGGGGEAFF
NA	NA	TRBV6-5	TRBJ1-2	TGTGCCAGCAGTTATGGAAGAGGTTATGGCTACACCTTC	CASSYGRGYGYTF
TRBD1	NA	TRBV6-5	TRBJ1-6	TGTGCCAGCAGCATACTAGGGACAGCCAATTCACCCCTCCACTTT	CASSILGTANSPLHF
NA	NA	TRBV7-9	TRBJ2-7	TGTGCCAGCAGTCCCGGGAGAAGGAGTAACTACGAGCAGTACTTC	CASSPGRRSNYEQYF
TRBD1	NA	TRBV7-2	TRBJ1-4	TGTGCCAGCAGCTTTAGCGCGACAGGGTTTAATGAAAAACTGTTTTTT	CASSFSATGFNEKLFF
NA	NA	TRBV7-2	TRBJ1-1	TGTGCCAGCAGCTTAGCGCGGTACACTGAAGCTTTCTTT	CASSLARYTEAFF
TRBD1	NA	TRBV6-5	TRBJ1-4	TGTGCCAGCAGTTACCGGGACAGGGATGAAAAACTGTTTTTT	CASSYRDRDEKLFF
TRBD1	once	TRBV29-1	TRBJ1-2	TGCAGCGTCCCAGAGGTAGGGGGCCTTGGCTACACCTTC	CSVPEVGGLGYTF
NA	NA	TRBV19	TRBJ1-1	TGTGCCAGTAGTATCCAGGGGTGGACTGAAGCTTTCTTT	CASSIQGWTEAFF
TRBD1	once	TRBV3-1/TRBV3-2	TRBJ1-5	TGTGCCAGCAGCCAAGGGACAGGGGGGGATCAGCCCCAGCATTTT	CASSQGTGGDQPQHF
NA	NA	TRBV9	TRBJ1-6	TGTGCCAGCAGCGTCGGGGGGAATTCACCCCTCCACTTT	CASSVGGNSPLHF
TRBD1	NA	TRBV10-2	TRBJ1-2	TGCGCCAGCAGTGACGGGACAGCCGGATATGGCTACACCTTC	CASSDGTAGYGYTF
NA	NA	TRBV7-8	TRBJ1-6	TGTGCCAGCAGCTTAGCAACGGGAACTGATTCACCCCTCCACTTT	CASSLATGTDSPLHF
TRBD1	NA	TRBV7-6	TRBJ1-3	TGTGCCAGCAAAGGGGACAGGGATCACTCTGGAAACACCATATATTTT	CASKGDRDHSGNTIYF
NA	NA	TRBV4-1	TRBJ2-7	TGCGCCAGCAGCCAAGCGGGGGTAACCTACGAGCAGTACTTC	CASSQAGVTYEQYF
NA	NA	TRBV4-1	TRBJ2-7	TGCGCCAGCAGCCAAGAGTTGGACAGCTCACCCTACGAGCAGTACTTC	CASSQELDSSPYEQYF
NA	NA	TRBV19	TRBJ2-7	TGTGCCAGTAGTATTGGGGGCGCCTACTCCTACGAGCAGTACTTC	CASSIGGAYSYEQYF
NA	NA	TRBV5-1	TRBJ1-1	TGCGCCAGCAGCTTCTTCTCGCCTGGGGCGACTGAAGCTTTCTTT	CASSFFSPGATEAFF
NA	NA	TRBV24-1	TRBJ2-5	TGTGCCACCAGTGACCCGATAGAAGAGACCCAGTACTTC	CATSDPIEETQYF
TRBD1	few	TRBV6-2/TRBV6-3	TRBJ1-1	TGTGCCAGCAGTAATGGACAGGGGCCAGATGAAGCTTTCTTT	CASSNGQGPDEAFF
NA	NA	TRBV2	TRBJ1-4	TGTGCCAGCAGTGTGGGGCAGGCAAATGAAAAACTGTTTTTT	CASSVGQANEKLFF
TRBD1	NA	TRBV5-1	TRBJ1-1	TGCGCCAGCAGCTCTTCAGCAGGGGGCGGGATGAACACTGAAGCTTTCTTT	CASSSSAGGGMNTEAFF
TRBD1	NA	TRBV4-3	TRBJ1-4	TGCGCCAGCAGTGGGACAGGGGAAGGTATATATGAAAAACTGTTTTTT	CASSGTGEGIYEKLFF
NA	NA	TRBV2	TRBJ2-7	TGTGCCAGCAGTGAACGTTGGCGGACTCTCAAGGACGAGCAGTACTTC	CASSERWRTLKDEQYF
TRBD2	NA	TRBV11-2	TRBJ2-7	TGTGCCAGCAGCTTAGAGCGTTGGGGGGGACTAACCACCTCCTACGAGCAGTACTTC	CASSLERWGGLTTSYEQYF
TRBD1	NA	TRBV18	TRBJ1-5	TGTGCCAGCCGGGACAGTAGCAATCAGCCCCAGCATTTT	CASRDSSNQPQHF
NA	NA	TRBV4-1	TRBJ1-5	TGCGCCAGCAGCCAAGAGCCAGCCCTAGGTCAGCCCCAGCATTTT	CASSQEPALGQPQHF
NA	NA	TRBV6-1	TRBJ1-2	TGTGCCAGCAGTGAGACAGAGCTCTATGGCTACACCTTC	CASSETELYGYTF
NA	NA	TRBV11-2	TRBJ1-1	TGTGCCAGCAGCTTAGTAAGGGGGAAGGGCACTGAAGCTTTCTTT	CASSLVRGKGTEAFF
NA	once	TRBV7-2	TRBJ1-1	TGTGCCAGCAGCTTAGGGGGGGTAACTGAAGCTTTCTTT	CASSLGGVTEAFF
TRBD1	NA	TRBV9	TRBJ1-2	TGTGCCAGCAGCGCGTACTCCGGGACAGGGCATGGCTACACCTTC	CASSAYSGTGHGYTF
TRBD1	NA	TRBV13	TRBJ1-1	TGTGCCAGCAGCTTATGGAGGGGGCTTGAAGCTTTCTTT	CASSLWRGLEAFF
TRBD1	NA	TRBV19	TRBJ1-6	TGTGCCAGTAACATTGGCCAGGGGGTATATGAATCACCCCTCCACTTT	CASNIGQGVYESPLHF
TRBD1	NA	TRBV19	TRBJ1-2	TGTGCCAGTAGACCCGGGACAGGGAACTATGGCTACACCTTC	CASRPGTGNYGYTF